This TCR beta chain was sequenced for a study of blood T cell repertoires in COVID-19. Using immunoSEQ multiplex PCR, the repertoire was profiled, and TCRdb retains in-frame clones only, with some absent. This table holds some 250,000 clones, just under 90% found once. The sequence came from a woman aged 25 to 39 with acute COVID-19. Specimen: PBMCs or T cells enriched from blood (not recorded which).

The CDR3 coding sequence is TGTGCCAGCAGCCAAGTTGGGGGCGCAGGGGCCAACGTCCTGACTTTC. It codes for CASSQVGGAGANVLTF. This sequence joins TRBV3-1 (or the pseudogene TRBV3-2) and TRBJ2-6; a weak D match, TRBD1 (6 bases). This CDR3 is built from 16 residues. V gave up 1 base and J gave up 4 bases, with 11 bases separating them. Looked up from germline, CDR1 is LGHDT and CDR2 is YNNKEL (reference sequence).